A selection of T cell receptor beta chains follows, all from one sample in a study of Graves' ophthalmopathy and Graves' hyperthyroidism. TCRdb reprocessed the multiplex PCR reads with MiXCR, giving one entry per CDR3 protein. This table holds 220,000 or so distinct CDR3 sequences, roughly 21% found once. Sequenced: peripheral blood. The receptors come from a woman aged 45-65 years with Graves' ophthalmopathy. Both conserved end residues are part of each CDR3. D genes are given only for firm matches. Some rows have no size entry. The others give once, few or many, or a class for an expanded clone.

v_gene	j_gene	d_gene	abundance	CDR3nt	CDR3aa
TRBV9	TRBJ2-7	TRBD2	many	TGTGCCAGCAGCCTCCGACCGGGGACTAGCGGGAAAGCGCCCTACGAGCAGTACTTC	CASSLRPGTSGKAPYEQYF
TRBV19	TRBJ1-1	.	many	TGTGCCAGTAGTCCGGGACACCTCTCGAATGAAGCTTTCTTT	CASSPGHLSNEAFF
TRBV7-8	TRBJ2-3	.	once	TGTGCCAGCAGCTTTTGGGGTGGCACAGATACGCAGTATTTT	CASSFWGGTDTQYF
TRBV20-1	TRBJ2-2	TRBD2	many	TGCAGTGCTAGACGGACTAGCGGGAACACCGGGGAGCTGTTTTTT	CSARRTSGNTGELFF
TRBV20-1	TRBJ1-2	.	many	TGCAGTGCTAGAGAACCCGAGGGGAGGGGTAACTATGGCTACACCTTC	CSAREPEGRGNYGYTF
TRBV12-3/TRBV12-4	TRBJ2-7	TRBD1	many	TGTGCCAGCAGGATAGGGACAGGGATCTACGAGCAGTACTTC	CASRIGTGIYEQYF
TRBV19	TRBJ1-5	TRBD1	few	TGTGCCAGTAGTAGAGGACAGGGAGGCAATCAGCCCCAGCATTTT	CASSRGQGGNQPQHF
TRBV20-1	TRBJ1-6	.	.	TGCAGTGCGTCTGTGCGCCAAAATTCACCCCTCCACTTT	CSASVRQNSPLHF
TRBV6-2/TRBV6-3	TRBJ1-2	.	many	TGTGCCAGCAGTTACTCGACACAGCCGTACTATGGCTACACCTTC	CASSYSTQPYYGYTF
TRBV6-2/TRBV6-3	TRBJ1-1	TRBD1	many	TGTGCCAGCAGTAAAGGACAGGGGCCCGCTGAAGCTTTCTTT	CASSKGQGPAEAFF
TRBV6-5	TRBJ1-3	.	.	TGTGCCAGCAGCTTAGCCGGAACATCTGGAAACACCATATATTTT	CASSLAGTSGNTIYF
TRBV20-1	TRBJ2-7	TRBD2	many	TGCAGTGCTAGAGCCCCTTTTGGTAGCGGGAGTGTTTCCTACGAGCAGTACTTC	CSARAPFGSGSVSYEQYF
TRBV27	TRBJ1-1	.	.	TGTGCCAGCGGCTCCGGGACATCTAACACTGAAGCTTTCTTT	CASGSGTSNTEAFF
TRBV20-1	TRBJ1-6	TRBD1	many	TGCAGTGCTTTCGGGACAGGGGGTTCGTTTTCACCCCTCCACTTT	CSAFGTGGSFSPLHF
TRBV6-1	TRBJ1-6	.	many	TGTGCCACCTCGAGAAGGGATTCACCCCTCCACTTT	CATSRRDSPLHF
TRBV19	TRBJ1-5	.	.	TGTGCCAGTAGTATCAAAGTCTATGGCAATCAGCCCCAGCATTTT	CASSIKVYGNQPQHF
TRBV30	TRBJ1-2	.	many	TGTGCCTGGAGTATAGGGGCCCTAGGCTACACCTTC	CAWSIGALGYTF
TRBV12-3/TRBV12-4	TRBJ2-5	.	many	TGTGCCAGCAGTTTATCAGGCACCCAGTACTTC	CASSLSGTQYF
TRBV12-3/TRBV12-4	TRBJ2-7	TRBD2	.	TGTGCCAGCAGTTCGGGACCGTCGCCGGGAGGGCAGTACTTC	CASSSGPSPGGQYF
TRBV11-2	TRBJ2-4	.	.	TGTGCCAGCAGCTCCTGGAGGGAGGGGGTCTCCAAAAACATTCAGTACTTC	CASSSWREGVSKNIQYF
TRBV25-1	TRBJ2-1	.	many	TGTGCCAGCAGCATATCGGGCAATGAGCAGTTCTTC	CASSISGNEQFF
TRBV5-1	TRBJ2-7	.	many	TGCGCCAGCAGCTTGGCCGGTCTATACGAGCAGTACTTC	CASSLAGLYEQYF
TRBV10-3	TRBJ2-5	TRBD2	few	TGTGCCATCAGGCCTAGCGGGTTCTTTGGAGAGACCCAGTACTTC	CAIRPSGFFGETQYF
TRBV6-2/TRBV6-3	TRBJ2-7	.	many	TGTGCCAGCAGTTACGCCCTCCGAGGGGCGTCCTACGAGCAGTACTTC	CASSYALRGASYEQYF
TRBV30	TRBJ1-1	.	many	TGTGCCTGGAGTGTTGGGATCTCGAACACTGAAGCTTTCTTT	CAWSVGISNTEAFF
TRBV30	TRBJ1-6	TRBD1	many	TGTGCCCGAGCTCGGGGACAGGGGAATTCACCCCTCCACTTT	CARARGQGNSPLHF
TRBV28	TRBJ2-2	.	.	TGTGCCAGCAGTCGTTTCACCGGGGAGCTGTTTTTT	CASSRFTGELFF
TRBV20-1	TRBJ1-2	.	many	TGCAGTGCTAGAGGGGCAGGTCCGAATGGCTACACCTTC	CSARGAGPNGYTF
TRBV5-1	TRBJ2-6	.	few	TGCGCCAGCATGGTGATAGGAGGGGGCTGGGCCAACGTCCTGACTTTC	CASMVIGGGWANVLTF
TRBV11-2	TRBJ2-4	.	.	TGTGCCAGCAGCTTAGCAGTAGGAGATCCTTTAATTCAGTACTTC	CASSLAVGDPLIQYF
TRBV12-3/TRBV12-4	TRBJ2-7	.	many	TGTGCCAGCAGTCCCGGCTTTGGATCCGGGGATAACGACGAGCAGTACTTC	CASSPGFGSGDNDEQYF
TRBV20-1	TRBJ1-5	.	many	TGCAGTGCTAGACACGGGATTAATCAGCCCCAGCATTTT	CSARHGINQPQHF
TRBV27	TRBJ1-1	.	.	TGTGCCAGCAGTTTTTCGAACACAAACACTGAAGCTTTCTTT	CASSFSNTNTEAFF
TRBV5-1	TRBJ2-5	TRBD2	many	TGCGCCAGCAGACCGACCCCGACTAGCGGTTGGGAGACCCAGTACTTC	CASRPTPTSGWETQYF
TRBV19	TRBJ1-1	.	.	TGTGCCAGTAGTCCCAGTGGGGACACTGAAGCTTTCTTT	CASSPSGDTEAFF
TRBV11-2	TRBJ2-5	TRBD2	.	TGTGCCAGCAGCTCATCACTAGCGGGTCGGGGAGAGACCCAGTACTTC	CASSSSLAGRGETQYF
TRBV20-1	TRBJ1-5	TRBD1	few	TGCAGTGCTAGTTTGATGGACAGGGAAAATCAGCCCCAGCATTTT	CSASLMDRENQPQHF
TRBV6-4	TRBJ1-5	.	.	TGTGCCAGCAGTGTTCTAGGGACACAGAAGCAGCCCCAGCATTTT	CASSVLGTQKQPQHF
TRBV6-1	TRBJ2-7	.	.	TGTGCCAGCAGACGGGGCTGGGATAACTCCTACGAGCAGTACTTC	CASRRGWDNSYEQYF
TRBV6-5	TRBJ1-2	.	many	TGTGCCAGCAGGCTGGATGCTAACTATGGCTACACCTTC	CASRLDANYGYTF
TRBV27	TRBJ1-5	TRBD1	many	TGTGCCAGCAGTTACAGATGGGACAGCCCAACTTTAAATCAGCCCCAGCATTTT	CASSYRWDSPTLNQPQHF
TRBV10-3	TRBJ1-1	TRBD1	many	TGTGCCACATTCCGGGACAGGGGGGATTTGCCGCCTTTCTTT	CATFRDRGDLPPFF
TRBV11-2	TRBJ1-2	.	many	TGTGCCGTACAGCAGGCCAGGGAAAACTATGGCTACACCTTC	CAVQQARENYGYTF
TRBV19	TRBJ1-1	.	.	TGTGCCAGTAGTTATACAAGGGCTAACACTGAAGCTTTCTTT	CASSYTRANTEAFF
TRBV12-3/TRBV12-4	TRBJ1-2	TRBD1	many	TGTGCCAGCAGGGGACAGATTAGCGGCTACACCTTC	CASRGQISGYTF
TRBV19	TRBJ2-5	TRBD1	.	TGTGCCAGTAGCAAGACAGGGGTAGAGACCCAGTACTTC	CASSKTGVETQYF